This TCR beta chain appears in the sequencing data of a study of T cell changes during pregnancy in multiple sclerosis. With V trimmed by 3 bases and J by 6 bases, 9 bases remained unmatched. Per the germline V gene, CDR1 is KGHSH and CDR2 is LQKENI. This CDR3 spans 15 amino acids. The repertoire was sequenced with immunoSEQ multiplex PCR; TCRdb's copy has only in-frame clones and lacks some. The sample gives about 23,000 clones, about 84% of which show up once; 7.5% to 9% is in the top ten. The material was CD8+ T cells from peripheral blood mononuclear cells, obtained before pregnancy. The chain couples TRBV18 to TRBJ2-7, with 9 positions matching TRBD2. This clonotype was obtained from a female donor with multiple sclerosis, enrolled in a pregnancy study. CDR3 sequence: CASSPNAAGGPEQYF. The CDR3 DNA follows: TGTGCCAGCTCACCCAACGCAGCGGGAGGCCCCGAGCAGTACTTC.